Below, 10 T cell receptor beta chains from the same sample are listed, as sequenced in a study of blood T cells in healthy people across ages. For the second PCR, which ran for roughly 6 to 12 cycles, a sample-barcoded 5' primer and a J-beta primer mix were used. TCRdb re-derived calls from the 5' RACE reads in MiXCR, one entry per CDR3 protein. Of about 1.5 million distinct CDR3 sequences listed, roughly two fifths are singletons. Specimen: blood. Receptors originate from a woman between 18 and 29 years old in good health.

The chain combines TRBV20-1 with TRBJ2-7, with a tentative D call TRBD2 (6 bases). Between the trimmed V and J ends, which lost 7 bases and 4 bases, there was a span of 11 bases. The length of the CDR3 is 11 residues. Germline V gives CDR1 DFQATT, CDR2 SNEGSKA (reference sequence). The DNA of the CDR3 is TGCAGTGGAGGGAGCGGGTACGAGCAGTACTTC. Its protein product is CSGGSGYEQYF.

This clonotype was found once. This chain joins TRBV12-3 or TRBV12-4 and TRBJ2-5; 10 bases are shared with TRBD1. V was pared by 6 bases and J by 11 bases, with 12 bases of the junction left unmatched. The length of the CDR3 is 14 residues. CDR3 coding DNA: TGTGCCAGCAGGCCCGACAGGGGGCGCTGGGAGCAGTACTTC. Translating it yields CASRPDRGRWEQYF.

V and J are TRBV21-1 and TRBJ2-1. Near its end, the DNA agrees better with TRBJ2-7, so the J call may be wrong. TRBV21-1 is a known pseudogene. The CDR3 contains 16 residues. Here the CDR3 reads CASSKCRGRSYNEQYF. The CDR3 DNA is TGTGCCAGCAGCAAATGTCGGGGACGCTCCTACAATGAGCAGTACTTC.

This clonotype was seen a few times. The J gene is TRBJ1-5, the V gene TRBV27; possible D gene TRBD1, 5 bases. The CDR3 totals 13 residues. The ends were cut back, 3 bases at V and 9 bases at J, with 12 bases in the middle. Germline V gene sequence: CDR1 MNHEY, CDR2 SMNVEV (reference sequence). The CDR3 spells CASSFGRGSPQHF. The CDR3 DNA is TGTGCCAGCAGTTTTGGGAGGGGATCGCCCCAGCATTTT.

V is TRBV3-1 and J is TRBJ2-1, with 7 bases aligning to TRBD2. Losses at the gene ends were 1 base for V and 7 bases for J; bases not matched to a gene: 7. This CDR3 is 15 amino acids long. Per the germline V gene, CDR1 is LGHDT and CDR2 is YNNKEL (reference sequence). The CDR3 reads CASSQGGGSMNEQFF. The CDR3 DNA sequence: TGTGCCAGCAGCCAAGGGGGCGGGAGCATGAATGAGCAGTTCTTC.

This clonotype was seen more than once but under ten times. The chain joins TRBV3-1 to TRBJ1-2; 9 bases match TRBD1. Germline V gene lookup returns CDR1 LGHDT and CDR2 YNNKEL (reference sequence). The CDR3 consists of 14 residues. Unmatched junction bases numbered 4, after V lost 7 bases and J lost 1 base. The CDR3 protein is CASTPGQGNYGYTF. The CDR3 nucleotides are TGTGCCAGCACCCCGGGACAGGGTAACTATGGCTACACCTTC.

This clonotype was seen only once. The chain carries TRBV6-5 and TRBJ2-7; 10 bases line up with TRBD2. The V segment lost 1 base and the J segment 2 bases; nucleotides outside the gene matches: 2. Per germline, CDR1 MNHEY and CDR2 SVGAGI. The CDR3 runs to 15 residues. The CDR3 nucleotides read TGTGCCAGCAGTTACTGGCTAGCGGGAGCCTACGAGCAGTACTTC. Residues: CASSYWLAGAYEQYF.

The chain is built from TRBV21-1 and TRBJ2-7; the table's D call, TRBD2, was not checked against the DNA. TRBV21-1 is a pseudogene locus. This CDR3 comprises 18 residues. The CDR3 is CASSRIAGTSGRWYEQYF. The CDR3 DNA sequence: TGTGCCAGCAGCAGGATAGCCGGGACTAGCGGGAGATGGTACGAGCAGTACTTC.

This clonotype was seen only once. The rearrangement links TRBV29-1 to TRBJ1-2; tentative D call: TRBD1 (6 bases). Germline loops: CDR1 SQVTM, CDR2 ANQGSEA. The V end was cut by 7 bases, the J end by 2 bases, with 14 bases between. This CDR3 has 13 residues. CDR3 nucleotides: TGCAGCGCATCCCCGAGGGGGAACTATGGCTACACCTTC. Amino acid sequence: CSASPRGNYGYTF. The full variable domain, in which reference TRBV29-1 and TRBJ1-2 provide the parts outside the CDR3, is SAVISQKPSRDICQRGTSLTIQCQVDSQVTMMFWYRQQPGQSLTLIATANQGSEATYESGFVIDKFPISRPNLTFSTLTVSNMSPEDSSIYLCSASPRGNYGYTFGSGTRLTVV.

The CDR3 loop reads CSARGLAGSGEQFF. The DNA of the CDR3 is TGCAGTGCTCGAGGTTTAGCGGGGTCCGGTGAGCAGTTCTTC. The rearrangement joins TRBV20-1 to TRBJ2-1, with 8 bases identical to TRBD2. This CDR3 spans 14 amino acids. The V segment lost 5 bases and the J segment 9 bases; nucleotides outside the gene matches: 12. From germline, CDR1 is DFQATT and CDR2 SNEGSKA (reference sequence).